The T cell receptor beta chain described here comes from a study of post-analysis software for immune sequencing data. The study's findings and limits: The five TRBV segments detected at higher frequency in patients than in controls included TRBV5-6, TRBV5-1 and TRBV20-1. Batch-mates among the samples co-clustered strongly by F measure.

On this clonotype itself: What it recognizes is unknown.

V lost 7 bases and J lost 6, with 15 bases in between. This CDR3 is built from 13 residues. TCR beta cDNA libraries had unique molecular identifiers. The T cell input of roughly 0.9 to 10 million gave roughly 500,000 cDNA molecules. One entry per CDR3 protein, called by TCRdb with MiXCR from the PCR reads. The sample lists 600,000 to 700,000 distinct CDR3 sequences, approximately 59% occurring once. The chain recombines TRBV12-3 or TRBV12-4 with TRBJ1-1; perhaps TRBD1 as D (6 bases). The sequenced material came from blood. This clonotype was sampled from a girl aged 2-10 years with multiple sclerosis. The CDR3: CASTNVQGPEAFF. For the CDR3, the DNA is TGTGCCAGCACAAATGTACAGGGCCCTGAAGCTTTCTTT.